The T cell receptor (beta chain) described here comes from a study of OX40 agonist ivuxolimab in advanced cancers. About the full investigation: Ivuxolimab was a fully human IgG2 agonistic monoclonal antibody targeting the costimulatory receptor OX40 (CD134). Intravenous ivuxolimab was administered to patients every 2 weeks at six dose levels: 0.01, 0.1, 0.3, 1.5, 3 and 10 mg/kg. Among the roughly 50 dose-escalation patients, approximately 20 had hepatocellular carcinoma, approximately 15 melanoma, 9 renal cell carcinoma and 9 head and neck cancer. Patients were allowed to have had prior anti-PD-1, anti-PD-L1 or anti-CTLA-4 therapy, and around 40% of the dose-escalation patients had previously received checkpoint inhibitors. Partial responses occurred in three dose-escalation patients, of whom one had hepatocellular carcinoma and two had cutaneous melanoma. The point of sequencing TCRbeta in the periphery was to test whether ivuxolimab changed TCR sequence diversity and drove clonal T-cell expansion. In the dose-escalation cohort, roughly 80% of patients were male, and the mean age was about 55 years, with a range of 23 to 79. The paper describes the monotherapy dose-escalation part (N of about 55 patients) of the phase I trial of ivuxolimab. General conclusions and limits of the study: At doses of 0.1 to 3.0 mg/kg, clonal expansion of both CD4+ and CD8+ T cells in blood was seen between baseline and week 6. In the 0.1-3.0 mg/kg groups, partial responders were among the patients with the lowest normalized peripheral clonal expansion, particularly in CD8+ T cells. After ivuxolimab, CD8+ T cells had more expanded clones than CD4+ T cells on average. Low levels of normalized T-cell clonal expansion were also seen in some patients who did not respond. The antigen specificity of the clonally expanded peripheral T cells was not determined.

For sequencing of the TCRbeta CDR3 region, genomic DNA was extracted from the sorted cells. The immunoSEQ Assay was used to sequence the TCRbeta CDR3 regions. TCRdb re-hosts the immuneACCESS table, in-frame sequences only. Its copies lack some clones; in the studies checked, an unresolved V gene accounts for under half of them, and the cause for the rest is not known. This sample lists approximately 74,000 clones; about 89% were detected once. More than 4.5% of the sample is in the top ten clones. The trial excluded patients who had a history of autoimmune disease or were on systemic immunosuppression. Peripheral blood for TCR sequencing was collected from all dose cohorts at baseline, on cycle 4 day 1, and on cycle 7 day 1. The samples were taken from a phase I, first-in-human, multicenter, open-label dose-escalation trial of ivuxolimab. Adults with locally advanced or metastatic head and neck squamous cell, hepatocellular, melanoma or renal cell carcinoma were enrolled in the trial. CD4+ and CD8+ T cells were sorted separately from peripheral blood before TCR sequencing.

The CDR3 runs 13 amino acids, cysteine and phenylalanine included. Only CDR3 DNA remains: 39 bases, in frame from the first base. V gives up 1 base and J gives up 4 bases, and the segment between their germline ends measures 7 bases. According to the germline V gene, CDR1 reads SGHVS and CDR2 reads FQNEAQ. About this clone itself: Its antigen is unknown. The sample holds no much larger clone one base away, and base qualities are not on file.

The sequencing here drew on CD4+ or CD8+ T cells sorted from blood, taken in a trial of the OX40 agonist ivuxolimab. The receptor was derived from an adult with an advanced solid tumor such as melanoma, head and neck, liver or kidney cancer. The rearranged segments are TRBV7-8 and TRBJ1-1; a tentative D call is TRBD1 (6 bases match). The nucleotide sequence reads TGTGCCAGCAGCTTAGGAGGGGGCACTGAAGCTTTCTTT. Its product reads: CASSLGGGTEAFF.